This is a list of T cell receptor beta chains from one sample in a study of T cell responses to AZD1222 COVID-19 vaccine. Assay used: immunoSEQ multiplex PCR; TCRdb lists only in-frame clones, some missing. Of about 140,000 clones listed, almost 95% were seen once; the top ten hold 3.6%. The sequencing here drew on peripheral blood, taken 28 days after the second AZD1222 dose. The receptor set was obtained from an adult who received the AZD1222 COVID-19 vaccine. The conserved cysteine and the conserved F or W are not part of the CDR3 here. Each record gives: J gene, V gene, CDR3 protein.

>TRBJ2-2|TRBV24-1
ATSDRGRTGELF
>TRBJ2-6|TRBV6-5
ASSLASSGANVLT
>TRBJ2-7|TRBV10-3
AISVDGDYEQY
>TRBJ1-1|TRBV9
ASSTNMNTEAF
>TRBJ2-2|TRBV5-1
ASSLVPAGAGELF
>TRBJ2-1|TRBV3-1/TRBV3-2
ASSQSGGSEPTSSYNEQF
>TRBJ1-5|TRBV7-2
ASSLKGQGGINKPQH
>TRBJ1-5|TRBV28
ASSLVGQPQH
>TRBJ1-1|TRBV7-9
ASSLVNGPGTEAF
>TRBJ1-2|TRBV5-4
ASSFEGQGRYGYT
>TRBJ1-2|TRBV25-1
ASSEQGGHYGYT
>TRBJ2-1|TRBV7-8
ASSLRVELYNEQF
>TRBJ2-1|TRBV5-6
ASSYKTTGFSYNEQF
>TRBJ2-7|TRBV7-2
ASSPTSGRWEQY
>TRBJ1-6|TRBV6-5
ASSYWDSYNSPLH
>TRBJ1-2|TRBV19
ASSTFGGLELWGYT
>TRBJ2-3|TRBV27
ASRGTDTQY
>TRBJ2-1|TRBV6-4
ASSGVAGERGEQF
>TRBJ2-7|TRBV7-8
ASSPGTGGREQY
>TRBJ2-1|TRBV7-3
ASSLSEGEQF
>TRBJ2-1|TRBV7-9
ASSLAGTSGSYEQF
>TRBJ2-5|TRBV5-8
ASSLGLADQETQY
>TRBJ1-4|TRBV6-5
ASSTSGGREKLF
>TRBJ2-5|TRBV7-9
ASSSRTSGRRAQY
>TRBJ2-7|TRBV6-5
ASSRSGYEQY
>TRBJ2-3|TRBV15
ATSPQRLPTDTQY
>TRBJ1-1|TRBV29-1
SLQVPGGSTEAF
>TRBJ1-2|TRBV14
ASSNRGPLGVGYT
>TRBJ1-3|TRBV14
ASSPWDRSGNTIY
>TRBJ2-1|TRBV28
ASSLSGTRGEQF
>TRBJ2-3|TRBV10-3
AISDSLETTDTQY
>TRBJ2-7|TRBV15
ATSRDRTGGEQY
>TRBJ2-6|TRBV6-1
ASSVTGGSGANVLT
>TRBJ1-6|TRBV2
ARAGDRGFDSPLH
>TRBJ2-7|TRBV7-8
ASSTPSGRDEQY
>TRBJ1-2|TRBV4-2
ASSQDRTGYGYT
>TRBJ1-5|TRBV5-8
ASSLQGTSNQPQH
>TRBJ2-2|TRBV9
ASSPRGADNTGELF
>TRBJ1-2|TRBV6-5
ASRVGQNNNYGYT
>TRBJ2-3|TRBV27
ASSLGTSGRTDTQY
>TRBJ2-1|TRBV27
ASSLSGRATNEQF
>TRBJ1-2|TRBV5-1
ASSLDFRGNYGYT